This T cell receptor beta chain was captured by sequencing in a study of T cells in Graves' hyperthyroidism and ophthalmopathy. Regarding the study as a whole: Median prediction lead before ophthalmopathy onset was 5.5 to 7 months with the model.

Clinical Activity Scores of at least 3, NOSPECS grades of at least 4 and durations under 3 months characterized ophthalmopathy patients. Trimming took 1 base from V and 4 from J; bases not matched to a gene: 2. Germline V gene sequence: CDR1 SGHRS, CDR2 YFSETQ. This CDR3 has 14 residues. Turning to this clonotype: Antigen unknown.

Regions amplified from RNA transcripts were the TCR beta CDR3 regions. Researchers ran a first-round RT-PCR on the TCR CDR3 using the HTBI primer set. A single record per CDR3 protein comes from TCRdb applying MiXCR to the multiplex PCR reads. The sample lists about 640,000 distinct CDR3 sequences, around 13% occurring once. Sequencing was performed on blood. The sequence came from a woman aged 50 to 65 with Graves' ophthalmopathy. The chain uses TRBV5-1 and TRBJ2-3, with 8 bases aligning to TRBD2. CDR3 in amino acids: CASSLLGRADTQYF. CDR3 sequence (DNA): TGCGCCAGCAGCTTGCTCGGGAGGGCAGATACGCAGTATTTT.